This entry is about one T cell receptor (beta chain). The CDR3 consists of 13 residues. V gave up 0 bases and J gave up 6 bases, with 8 bases separating them. From germline, CDR1 is MNHEY and CDR2 SVGEGT. In the original processing: Counts of nucleated cells, estimated from reference gene primer amplification, were obtained. Profiled with immunoSEQ multiplex PCR; TCRdb holds only in-frame clones, not every one. D and trimming come from the DNA, and the V and J calls and clone size come from that table. In the table there are 200,000 to 250,000 clones, about 86% of which are singletons. The sample originates from a study of blood T cell repertoires in COVID-19. Turning to the study itself: The United States, Italy and Spain were the sources of the acute and convalescent COVID-19 samples. Nucleic acid was either cDNA or gDNA, and it came from T cells, B-cell-depleted T cells, or PBMCs.

This chain joins TRBV6-2 or TRBV6-3 and TRBJ1-2; possibly TRBD1 for D (5 bases). The receptor was derived from a woman under 40 who had recovered from COVID-19. Sequenced sample: peripheral blood. The CDR3 loop reads CASSYSRENGYTF. In DNA, the CDR3 is TGTGCCAGCAGTTACTCCAGGGAAAATGGCTACACCTTC.